This TCR beta chain originates from a study of blood T cell repertoires in COVID-19. Study-level information: Researchers got acute and convalescent COVID-19 samples from the United States, Italy and Spain. In each case, the material was cDNA or gDNA derived from T cells, B-cell-depleted T cells, or PBMCs.

The ends lost 2 bases at V and 3 bases at J; junction bases unmatched: 15. CDR3 length: 19 residues. The germline V gene encodes CDR1 SGHTA and CDR2 FQGTGA. Those enrolled in Seattle joined during active infection and were followed longitudinally afterward. The authors' processing: Nucleated cell number was recorded as an estimate derived from reference gene primer amplification. Clones were sequenced by immunoSEQ multiplex PCR, and TCRdb holds only the in-frame ones, with some missing. V and J calls and clone size are given by that table; D and trimming were obtained from the DNA. The sample records a few hundred thousand clones, roughly 88% being singletons.

The J gene is TRBJ2-1, the V gene TRBV7-3; 8 bases line up with TRBD2. The receptor was isolated from a human donor with COVID-19, enrolled during active disease. The donor label of this sample is uncertain. Sequences were obtained from peripheral blood. The CDR3 sequence: CASSLHPREGLDRYNEQFF. CDR3 coding DNA: TGTGCCAGCAGCTTACACCCTCGGGAGGGCCTCGACCGCTACAATGAGCAGTTCTTC.